Listed below are T cell receptor beta chains from one sample, sequenced in a study of T cell changes during pregnancy in multiple sclerosis. Produced via immunoSEQ multiplex PCR; TCRdb's table is partial and in-frame only. Seen here are roughly 30,000 clones, nearly 90% observed once, and the top ten hold roughly a tenth. This specimen consisted of CD8+ T cells from peripheral blood mononuclear cells, obtained in the second trimester of pregnancy. The receptors were gathered from a female donor with multiple sclerosis, enrolled in a pregnancy study. The CDR3 runs from the conserved cysteine through the conserved F or W. D genes are given only for firm matches. Not all rows give a size; the values are once, few, many and, for expanded clones, a class.

CDR3aa | CDR3nt | v_gene | abundance | j_gene | d_gene
CASSNRQLNEQFF | TGTGCCAGCAGCAATAGACAGTTGAATGAGCAGTTCTTC | TRBV7-9 | - | TRBJ2-1 | -
CASEEGSNTGELFF | TGTGCCAGCGAGGAGGGTTCGAACACCGGGGAGCTGTTTTTT | TRBV9 | - | TRBJ2-2 | -
CASSGGDSSTEAFF | TGTGCCAGCAGCGGAGGGGACAGCTCCACTGAAGCTTTCTTT | TRBV5-6 | - | TRBJ1-1 | TRBD1
CASKTSGRSLSSYNEQFF | TGTGCCAGCAAAACTAGCGGGAGGTCCCTCAGCTCCTACAATGAGCAGTTCTTC | TRBV2 | - | TRBJ2-1 | TRBD2
CASSLLDREILAEQYF | TGTGCCAGCAGTTTATTGGACAGGGAGATTTTGGCCGAGCAGTACTTC | TRBV28 | - | TRBJ2-7 | TRBD1
CASSLSQGATDTQYF | TGTGCCAGCAGTTTAAGTCAGGGGGCCACAGATACGCAGTATTTT | TRBV27 | - | TRBJ2-3 | TRBD1
CASRSSGGAIADTQYF | TGTGCCAGCAGAAGTAGCGGGGGGGCGATCGCAGATACGCAGTATTTT | TRBV7-9 | - | TRBJ2-3 | TRBD2
CASSLAVAPSPYEQYF | TGCGCCAGCAGCTTGGCCGTGGCACCCTCCCCCTACGAGCAGTACTTC | TRBV5-1 | - | TRBJ2-7 | -
CASSFRTRGNQETQYF | TGCGCCAGCAGCTTCCGGACTAGAGGGAACCAAGAGACCCAGTACTTC | TRBV5-1 | - | TRBJ2-5 | TRBD2
CASSPKTGSGGTDTQYF | TGTGCCAGCAGCCCAAAAACAGGGTCAGGAGGCACAGATACGCAGTATTTT | TRBV16 | once | TRBJ2-3 | -
CASSNRDRRHGYTF | TGTGCCAGCAGTAACCGGGACAGGAGGCATGGCTACACCTTC | TRBV6-5 | once | TRBJ1-2 | TRBD1
CASSRPYEQYF | TGTGCCAGCAGCCGTCCCTACGAGCAGTACTTC | TRBV7-8 | - | TRBJ2-7 | -
CSVTQKYGEKLFF | TGCAGCGTAACGCAAAAATACGGGGAAAAACTGTTTTTT | TRBV29-1 | - | TRBJ1-4 | -
CASSVGGQGKDEQFF | TGTGCCAGCAGCGTAGGGGGACAGGGTAAAGATGAGCAGTTCTTC | TRBV9 | - | TRBJ2-1 | TRBD1
CASSLGGQGSDEQYF | TGTGCCAGCAGCTTAGGGGGTCAGGGGAGTGACGAGCAGTACTTC | TRBV7-9 | - | TRBJ2-7 | -
CASSPGQGLGTEAFF | TGTGCCAGTAGTCCAGGACAGGGACTGGGCACTGAAGCTTTCTTT | TRBV19 | - | TRBJ1-1 | TRBD1
CASSPPRQGIVYGYTF | TGTGCCAGCAGCCCCCCAAGGCAGGGGATCGTCTATGGCTACACCTTC | TRBV4-2 | - | TRBJ1-2 | -
CASSALLRAGYTF | TGTGCCAGCAGCGCCCTGTTACGAGCTGGCTACACCTTC | TRBV6-5 | - | TRBJ1-2 | -
CASRFGVPGETQYF | TGTGCCAGCAGATTCGGGGTCCCGGGGGAGACCCAGTACTTC | TRBV6-6 | - | TRBJ2-5 | -
CASSLSGTEAFF | TGCGCCAGCAGCTTATCCGGGACTGAAGCTTTCTTT | TRBV5-1 | few | TRBJ1-1 | -
CSVDPGVNTEAFF | TGCAGCGTTGACCCAGGCGTGAACACTGAAGCTTTCTTT | TRBV29-1 | few | TRBJ1-1 | -
CASRGRNTEAFF | TGCGCCAGCAGGGGCCGAAACACTGAAGCTTTCTTT | TRBV5-1 | - | TRBJ1-1 | -
CASSQPGTAYEQYF | TGCGCCAGCAGCCAACCCGGGACAGCCTACGAGCAGTACTTC | TRBV4-1 | - | TRBJ2-7 | TRBD1
CATQGASGANVLTF | TGTGCCACACAGGGGGCGAGTGGGGCCAACGTCCTGACTTTC | TRBV2 | - | TRBJ2-6 | TRBD1
CASSLRATNEKLFF | TGTGCCAGCAGCTTGCGAGCAACTAATGAAAAACTGTTTTTT | TRBV5-5 | - | TRBJ1-4 | -
CASSPIPDSYNEQFF | TGCGCCAGCAGCCCCATTCCTGACTCATACAATGAGCAGTTCTTC | TRBV4-1 | - | TRBJ2-1 | -
CASSSRLAGGPDTQYF | TGTGCCAGCAGTTCCCGACTAGCGGGAGGCCCAGATACGCAGTATTTT | TRBV27 | - | TRBJ2-3 | TRBD2